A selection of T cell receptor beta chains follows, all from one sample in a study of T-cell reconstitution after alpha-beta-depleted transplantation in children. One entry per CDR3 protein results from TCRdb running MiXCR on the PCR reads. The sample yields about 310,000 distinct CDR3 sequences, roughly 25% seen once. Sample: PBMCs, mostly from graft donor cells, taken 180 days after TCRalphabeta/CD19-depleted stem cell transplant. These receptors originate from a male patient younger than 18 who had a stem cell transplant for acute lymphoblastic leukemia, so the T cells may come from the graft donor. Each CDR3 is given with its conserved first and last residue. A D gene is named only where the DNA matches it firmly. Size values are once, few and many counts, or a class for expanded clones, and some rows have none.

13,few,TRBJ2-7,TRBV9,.,TGTGCCAGCAGCGTATGGGGAGGTAACGAGCAGTACTTC,CASSVWGGNEQYF
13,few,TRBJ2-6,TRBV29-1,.,TGCAGCGTTTCGGGCTCTGGGGCCAACGTCCTGACTTTC,CSVSGSGANVLTF
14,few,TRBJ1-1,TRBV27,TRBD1,TGTGCCAGCAGTTTAAGACAGGGAAGGACTGAAGCTTTCTTT,CASSLRQGRTEAFF
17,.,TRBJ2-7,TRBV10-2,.,TGCGCCAGCAGTGAGTCGACTGGGGTAACTCGGCCCTACGAGCAGTACTTC,CASSESTGVTRPYEQYF
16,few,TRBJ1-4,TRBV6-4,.,TGTGCCAGGCCGAGGGTAGTAACCTCAACTAATGAAAAACTGTTTTTT,CARPRVVTSTNEKLFF
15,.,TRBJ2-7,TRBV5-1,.,TGCGCCAGCAGCTTGGACGGAAGTGGGCCTTACGAGCAGTACTTC,CASSLDGSGPYEQYF
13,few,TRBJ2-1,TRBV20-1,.,TGCAGTGCTAAGCGGCGCTCCTACAATGAGCAGTTCTTC,CSAKRRSYNEQFF
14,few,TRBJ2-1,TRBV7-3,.,TGTGCCAGCAGCTTTATAGCGGCGAAGGATGAGCAGTTCTTC,CASSFIAAKDEQFF
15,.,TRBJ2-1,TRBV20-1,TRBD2,TGCAGTGCTCCTCATAGCGGGTTCTCCTACAATGAGCAGTTCTTC,CSAPHSGFSYNEQFF
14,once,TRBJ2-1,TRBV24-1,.,TGTGCCACCAGTGACGCCGGGACAAACAATGAGCAGTTCTTC,CATSDAGTNNEQFF
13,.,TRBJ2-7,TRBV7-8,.,TGTGCCAGCAGCCCCCTGACGAACTACGAGCAGTACTTC,CASSPLTNYEQYF
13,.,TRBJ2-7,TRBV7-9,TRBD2,TGTGCCAGCAGACCCCCCGGGGGGGTCGAGCAGTGCTTC,CASRPPGGVEQCF
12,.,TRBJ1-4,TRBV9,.,TGTGCCAGCAGCCCCCCCGAAGGGAGACTGTTTTTT,CASSPPEGRLFF
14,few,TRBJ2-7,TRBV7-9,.,TGTGCCAGCAGCTTCGAAGGACTTATCTACGAGCAGTACTTC,CASSFEGLIYEQYF
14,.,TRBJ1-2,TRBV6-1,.,TGTGCCATCTTTAACTATGATTATCCCTATGGCTACACCTTC,CAIFNYDYPYGYTF
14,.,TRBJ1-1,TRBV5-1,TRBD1,TGCGCCAGCAGCTTGGCCCAGGGGGCCACTGAAGCTTTCTTT,CASSLAQGATEAFF
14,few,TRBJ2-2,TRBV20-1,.,TGCAGTGCTAGTCGAGGTCCGAACACCGGGGAGCTGTTTTTT,CSASRGPNTGELFF
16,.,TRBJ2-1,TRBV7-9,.,TGTGCCAGCAGCCTATTCGGGACGACGGTTTACAATGAGCAGTTCTTC,CASSLFGTTVYNEQFF
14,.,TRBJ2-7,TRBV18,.,TGTGCCAGCTCACCACCAGGGACCTCCTACGAGCAGTACTTC,CASSPPGTSYEQYF
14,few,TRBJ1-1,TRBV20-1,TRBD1,TGCAGTGCCGTATCTCAGGGGGGGAACACTGAAGCTTTCTTT,CSAVSQGGNTEAFF
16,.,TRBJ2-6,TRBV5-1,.,TGCGCCAGCAGCGTTGTCACAGACTCTGGGGCCAACGTCCTGACTTTC,CASSVVTDSGANVLTF
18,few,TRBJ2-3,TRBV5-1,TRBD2,TGCGCCAGCAGCTTACCCTTACGACTAGCGGGAGAGCCAGATACGCAGTATTTT,CASSLPLRLAGEPDTQYF
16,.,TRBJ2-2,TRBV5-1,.,TGCGCCAGCAGCTTGGCGTTGATCTCGAACACCGGGGAGCTGTTTTTT,CASSLALISNTGELFF
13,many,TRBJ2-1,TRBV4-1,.,TGCGCCAGCAGCCGTTCTGGGGTGAATGAGCAGTTCTTC,CASSRSGVNEQFF
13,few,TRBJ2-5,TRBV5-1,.,TGCGCCAGCAGCTTTTCGCGGGTAGAGACCCAGTACTTC,CASSFSRVETQYF
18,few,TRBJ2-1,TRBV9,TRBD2,TGTGCCAGCAGCGGCCCCCTGCTACTAGCGGGAGGAGTGAATGAGCAGTTCTTC,CASSGPLLLAGGVNEQFF
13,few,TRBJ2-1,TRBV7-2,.,TGTGCCAGCAGCTTAGGGGCCACGAATGAGCAGTTCTTC,CASSLGATNEQFF
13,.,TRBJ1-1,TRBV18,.,TGTGCCAGCTCAGCCCATAAGAACACTGAAGCTTTCTTT,CASSAHKNTEAFF
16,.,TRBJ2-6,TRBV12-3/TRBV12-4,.,TGTGCCAGCAGTCCCCGACACAGGTCTGGGGCCAACGTCCTGACTTTC,CASSPRHRSGANVLTF
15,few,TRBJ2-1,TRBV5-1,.,TGCGCCAGCAGCCTTGCTAGAAAGCGTGGGGGTGAGCAGTTCTTC,CASSLARKRGGEQFF
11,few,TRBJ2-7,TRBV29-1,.,TGCAGCGTAAGTAGCGGTTACGAGCAGTACTTC,CSVSSGYEQYF
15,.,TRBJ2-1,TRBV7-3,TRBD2,TGTGCCAGCAGCTCAAGACTAGCGAGCTACAATGAGCAGTTCTTC,CASSSRLASYNEQFF
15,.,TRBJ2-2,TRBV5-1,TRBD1,TGCGCCAGCAGCTGGACAGGGGCGAACACCGGGGAGCTGTTTTTT,CASSWTGANTGELFF
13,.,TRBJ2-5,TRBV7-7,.,TGTGCCAGCAGCTCACACTGGAGAGAGACCCAGTACTTC,CASSSHWRETQYF
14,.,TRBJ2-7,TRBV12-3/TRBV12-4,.,TGTGCCAGCACCCTGCTCAGGGGCGACTACGAGCAGTACTTC,CASTLLRGDYEQYF
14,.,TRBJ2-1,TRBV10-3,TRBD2,TGTGCCATCAAGGGGGCTAGCGGGAGCAATGAGCAGTTCTTC,CAIKGASGSNEQFF
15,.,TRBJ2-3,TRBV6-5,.,TGTGCCAGCAGTTACTCCGGGGGATCCACAGATACGCAGTATTTT,CASSYSGGSTDTQYF
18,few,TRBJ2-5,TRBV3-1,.,TGTGCCAGCAGCCAAGACGGGACAACTTTCAACGGACAAGAGACCCAGTACTTC,CASSQDGTTFNGQETQYF
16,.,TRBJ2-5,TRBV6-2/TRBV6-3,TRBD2,TGTGCCAGCAGTTACACACCGGGACTAGCTGGAGAGACCCAGTACTTC,CASSYTPGLAGETQYF
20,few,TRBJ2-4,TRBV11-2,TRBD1,TGTGCCAGCAGCTTAGGGGGCCGGACAGGGCGACCACTGGCCAAAAACATTCAGTACTTC,CASSLGGRTGRPLAKNIQYF